The 22 T cell receptor beta chains below all came from one sample that was sequenced in a study of blood T cell repertoires in COVID-19 (dated by TCRdb to 2019 to 2021). The library was made by the immunoSEQ multiplex PCR assay. The immuneACCESS repertoire file appears here via TCRdb, limited to in-frame rearrangements. These files lack a portion of the clones; in checked studies, under half of the deficit traces to unresolved V genes, and the cause of the others is not known. This sample lists roughly 200,000 clones; about 76% were detected once. The ten largest clonotypes hold less than 7% of the sample. Sequences were obtained from peripheral blood. The receptors derive from a woman between 35 and 50 years old with COVID-19, enrolled during active disease.

The J gene is TRBJ2-1, the V gene TRBV9, with 9 bases lining up with TRBD2. The CDR3 totals 18 residues. The ends lost 4 bases at V and 0 bases at J; junction bases unmatched: 11. Germline V CDR1 and CDR2: SGDLS, YYNGEE. CDR3 protein: CASSRGGGATSSYNEQFF. DNA of the CDR3: TGTGCCAGCAGCCGGGGCGGGGGGGCTACGAGCTCCTACAATGAGCAGTTCTTC.

This chain links TRBV4-3 with TRBJ2-2, with 9 bases identical to TRBD2. This CDR3 spans 18 amino acids. Germline V gene lookup returns CDR1 LGHNA and CDR2 YSLEER. The CDR3 DNA reads TGCCCCCCCAGCCAAGATATGCGCGGGGGGGCAAACACCGGGGAGCTGTTTTTT. Translated, it gives CPPSQDMRGGANTGELFF.

The chain carries TRBV5-1 and TRBJ2-3; D remains unclear. V was trimmed by 5 bases and J by 4 bases, leaving 20 bases between them. The CDR3 spans 16 residues. Germline V lookup: CDR1 SGHRS, CDR2 YFSETQ. CDR3 amino acids: CASRPTPQESADTQYF. The CDR3 DNA reads TGCGCCAGCAGACCGACACCCCAGGAATCAGCAGATACGCAGTATTTT.

The J gene is TRBJ2-1, the V gene TRBV30, with D perhaps TRBD2 (5 bases). Germline loops: CDR1 GTSNPN, CDR2 SVGIG (reference sequence). The CDR3 sequence is 14 residues long. Trimming removed 0 bases from V and 7 bases from J, with 13 bases in between. The CDR3 DNA is TGTGCCTGGAGTGTCGGGAAGACCTTGAATGAGCAGTTCTTC. Encoded protein: CAWSVGKTLNEQFF.

The rearrangement links TRBV3-1 (or the pseudogene TRBV3-2) to TRBJ1-1, with 8 nucleotides matching TRBD1. The CDR3 runs to 16 residues. Trimming removed 0 bases from V and 3 bases from J; junction bases left unmatched: 6. The germline V gene encodes CDR1 LGHDT and CDR2 YNNKEL (reference sequence). CDR3 in amino acids: CASSQDSGGAYTEAFF. For the CDR3, the DNA is TGTGCCAGCAGCCAAGACTCAGGGGGCGCTTACACTGAAGCTTTCTTT.

The V call is TRBV24-1, the J call TRBJ2-2; TRBD1 matches 7 bases. Germline V gene data show CDR1 as KGHDR and CDR2 as SFDVKD. CDR3 size: 20 residues. The ends lost 3 bases at V and 0 bases at J; junction bases unmatched: 15. CDR3 protein: CATSDATGTENIANTGELFF. DNA for the CDR3: TGTGCCACCAGTGATGCGACCGGGACAGAGAATATTGCGAACACCGGGGAGCTGTTTTTT.

This clone was seen a single time. This chain connects TRBV7-6 to TRBJ1-5, with D perhaps matching TRBD1 (5 bases). Germline CDR1 is SGHVS and CDR2 is FNYEAQ. Trimming took 0 bases from V and 3 from J, leaving 9 bases between them. The CDR3 runs 15 residues. CDR3 in DNA: TGTGCCAGCAGCTTAGCGGGGCAAACCAATCAGCCCCAGCATTTT. Protein: CASSLAGQTNQPQHF.

The gene calls are TRBV30 and TRBJ1-3, with 9 bases aligning to TRBD1. This CDR3 spans 14 amino acids. Germline lookup yields CDR1 GTSNPN and CDR2 SVGIG (reference sequence). CDR3 protein: CASWGQGSGNTIYF. As DNA, the CDR3 is TGTGCTTCATGGGGACAGGGCTCTGGAAACACCATATATTTT.

V and J are TRBV2 and TRBJ2-2; D is possibly TRBD1 (6 bases). Germline V gene lookup returns CDR1 SNHLY and CDR2 FYNNEI. V lost 6 bases and J 4 bases, leaving 18 bases between the germline ends. The CDR3 runs 16 residues. In nucleotides, the CDR3 is TGTGCCAGCAGGGGCCAAACCGGGACATCCACCGGGGAGCTGTTTTTT. Protein sequence: CASRGQTGTSTGELFF.

The chain recombines TRBV7-9 with TRBJ1-1, with D possibly TRBD1 on 6 matching bases. With 3 bases removed from V and 1 base from J, the gap between germline ends came to 9 bases. This CDR3 is 14 amino acids long. CDR1 and CDR2 (germline): SEHNR, FQNEAQ (reference sequence). The CDR3 reads CASSFRGRNTEAFF. In nucleotides, the CDR3 is TGTGCCAGCAGCTTCAGGGGAAGGAACACTGAAGCTTTCTTT.

The rearrangement links TRBV30 to TRBJ2-1; TRBD2 is a possible D gene (5 bases). Per germline, CDR1 GTSNPN and CDR2 SVGIG (reference sequence). V lost 2 bases and J 5 bases, leaving 16 bases between the germline ends. The CDR3 spans 15 residues. The CDR3 reads CAWSPLRAGDNEQFF. The CDR3 DNA sequence: TGTGCCTGGAGTCCCCTGCGGGCTGGGGACAATGAGCAGTTCTTC.

The chain combines TRBV20-1 with TRBJ2-3; D may be TRBD1 (5 bases). Trimming pared 3 bases from V and 8 bases from J, leaving 9 bases between. Germline CDR1 DFQATT, CDR2 SNEGSKA (reference sequence). The CDR3 sequence is 11 residues long. The CDR3 DNA reads TGCAGTGCTAGGGGGCAGATTACGCAGTATTTT. Translating it yields CSARGQITQYF.

CDR3 sequence: CASRSGRYRDRVITDTQYF. The DNA for the CDR3 is TGCGCCAGCCGAAGTGGTCGGTATCGGGACAGGGTGATTACAGATACGCAGTATTTT. The chain recombines TRBV5-1 with TRBJ2-3, with 9 positions matching TRBD1. CDR1 is SGHRS, CDR2 YFSETQ, per germline. Trimming took 7 bases from V and 3 from J; bases not matched to a gene: 21. The CDR3 runs to 19 residues.

Remarks on this clone: This specimen includes other DNA sequences encoding the same CDR3. This chain joins TRBV9 and TRBJ2-2, with 7 bases matching TRBD1. V was pared by 3 bases and J by 4 bases, with 6 bases of the junction left unmatched. CDR3 length: 15 amino acids. CDR1 is SGDLS, CDR2 YYNGEE, per germline. CDR3 region: CASSARTGGTGELFF. CDR3 DNA sequence: TGTGCCAGCAGCGCGCGGACAGGAGGCACCGGGGAGCTGTTTTTT.

This clone was detected only once. The V and J genes are TRBV13 and TRBJ1-2; no reliable D call. Germline V gene sequence: CDR1 PRHDT, CDR2 FYEKMQ (reference sequence). The CDR3 is made up of 12 amino acids. Trimming removed 5 bases at V and 1 base at J, with 5 bases between. The CDR3 nucleotides are TGTGCCAGCAGCGGCATTAACTATGGCTACACCTTC. Translation: CASSGINYGYTF.

The gene calls are TRBV7-2 and TRBJ2-7; 12 bases line up with TRBD2. V lost 5 bases and J lost 1; bases outside the gene matches: 6. CDR3 length: 16 amino acids. CDR1 is SGHTA, CDR2 FQGNSA, per germline. CDR3 protein: CASSIGLAGLSYEQYF. In nucleotides, the CDR3 is TGTGCCAGCAGCATCGGACTAGCGGGGCTGTCCTACGAGCAGTACTTC.

The chain uses TRBV6-5 and TRBJ2-3; no reliable D call. Trimming shortened V by 0 bases and J by 4 bases, and 8 bases separated the two germline ends. This CDR3 is built from 14 residues. From germline, CDR1 is MNHEY and CDR2 SVGAGI. The CDR3 coding sequence is TGTGCCAGCAGTTACTCCTCGTACTCAGATACGCAGTATTTT. It is translated as CASSYSSYSDTQYF.

The J gene is TRBJ2-1, the V gene TRBV3-1 (or the pseudogene TRBV3-2), with D possibly TRBD2 on 5 matching bases. CDR1 is LGHDT and CDR2 is YNNKEL in the germline V gene (reference sequence). With 1 base removed from V and 13 bases from J, the gap between germline ends came to 14 bases. The CDR3 consists of 13 residues. The CDR3 nucleotides are TGTGCCAGCAGCCAAGGGACCGCAGGACTTCAGTTCTTC. Translation gives CASSQGTAGLQFF.

The chain has TRBV19 and TRBJ1-5; no firm D call. This CDR3 has 13 residues. The V end was cut by 7 bases, the J end by 6 bases, with 13 bases between. CDR1 is LNHDA, CDR2 SQIVND, per germline (reference sequence). CDR3 residues: CASNFKEAQPQHF. CDR3 DNA sequence: TGTGCCAGTAACTTCAAGGAGGCTCAGCCCCAGCATTTT.

This rearrangement joins TRBV7-2 to TRBJ1-5, with a possible D match to TRBD1 (6 bases). Germline values: CDR1 SGHTA, CDR2 FQGNSA. The germline V and J ends were trimmed by 5 bases and 7 bases, with 15 bases remaining between them. This CDR3 region has 14 residues. CDR3 sequence reads: CASSGRGGGQPQHF. Written as DNA, the CDR3 is TGTGCCAGCAGCGGCCGAGGGGGGGGCCAGCCCCAGCATTTT.

With respect to this clone: The sample holds other DNA sequences that translate to the same CDR3. V is TRBV11-2 and J is TRBJ1-4, with D uncertain. The CDR3 consists of 16 residues. Germline CDR1 reads SGHAT; CDR2 reads FQNNGV. Trimming removed 1 base at V and 6 bases at J, with 15 bases between. The CDR3 DNA reads TGTGCCAGCAGCTTAGTTGGAACGGGTAATGATGAAAAACTGTTTTTT. Protein product: CASSLVGTGNDEKLFF.

The J gene is TRBJ2-1, the V gene TRBV2, with 11 positions matching TRBD2. Germline V CDR1 and CDR2: SNHLY, FYNNEI. The CDR3 is 15 amino acids. V was pared by 7 bases and J by 5 bases, with 7 bases of the junction left unmatched. CDR3 sequence: CASKIAGGPDNEQFF. The CDR3 DNA follows: TGTGCCAGCAAAATAGCGGGAGGGCCCGACAATGAGCAGTTCTTC.